Each of the 13 T cell receptor beta chains below was sequenced from the same sample in a study of blood T cells in healthy people across ages. For the second PCR, which ran for about 6 to 11 cycles, a sample-barcoded 5' primer and a J-beta primer mix were used. TCRdb called the 5' RACE reads again in MiXCR, with one record for every CDR3 protein. The data hold a few hundred thousand distinct CDR3 sequences, with 27% observed a single time. Material: blood. The origin of the receptors is a woman in her 70s in good health.

There are a few counts of this clonotype. The chain employs TRBV29-1 and TRBJ1-1; D is unresolved. Germline V gene lookup returns CDR1 SQVTM and CDR2 ANQGSEA. The CDR3 consists of 13 residues. V was trimmed by 6 bases and J by 1 base, leaving 12 bases between them. In DNA form, the CDR3 reads TGCAGCGTGGGTAGAGTACAGAACACTGAAGCTTTCTTT. Translating gives CSVGRVQNTEAFF.

This clonotype has just a few counts. The rearrangement links TRBV11-1 to TRBJ2-1; 9 positions agree with TRBD2. V lost 1 base and J lost 3; bases outside the gene matches: 7. The CDR3 has 17 amino acids. Germline lookup yields CDR1 SGHAT and CDR2 FQDESV (reference sequence). CDR3 residues: CASSLEFSGGVYNEQFF. CDR3 sequence (DNA): TGTGCCAGCAGCTTAGAGTTTAGCGGGGGTGTCTACAATGAGCAGTTCTTC. Complete variable domain (other parts from reference TRBV11-1 and TRBJ2-1): EAEVAQSPRYKITEKSQAVAFWCDPISGHATLYWYRQILGQGPELLVQFQDESVVDDSQLPKDRFSAERLKGVDSTLKIQPAELGDSAMYLCASSLEFSGGVYNEQFFGPGTRLTVL.

The V call is TRBV7-8, the J call TRBJ1-2; D is uncertain. CDR1 SGHVS and CDR2 FQNEAQ come from the germline V gene. The V end lost 7 bases, the J end lost 4 bases, and 16 bases lay between the germline ends. The CDR3 is made up of 14 amino acids. CDR3 DNA sequence: TGTGCCAGCACCCTACGAATTGGCGGCTATGGCTACACCTTC. Its protein product is CASTLRIGGYGYTF.

This clonotype has only a few counts. The V gene is TRBV12-3 or TRBV12-4, the J gene TRBJ2-2; D gene uncertain. This CDR3 has 15 amino acids. V was clipped by 1 base and J by 7 bases, with 13 bases between them. The CDR3 loop reads CASSLGSPGLGELFF. For the CDR3, the DNA is TGTGCCAGCAGTTTAGGTTCTCCAGGTCTCGGGGAGCTGTTTTTT.

This clonotype was observed a handful of times. CDR3 residues: CASSLMSLEQYF. CDR3 bases: TGTGCCAGCAGCTTGATGAGTTTGGAGCAGTACTTC. The chain joins TRBV5-4 to TRBJ2-7; unclear D gene. Germline CDR1 SGHNT, CDR2 YYREEE (reference sequence). CDR3 length equals 12 residues. Deletions cut 1 base from V and 7 bases from J, with 9 bases between.

In its sample, this clonotype was seen a few times. This chain joins TRBV4-2 and TRBJ2-5; possible D gene TRBD1, 7 bases. The germline CDR1 and CDR2 sequences are LGHNA and YNFKEQ. This CDR3 has 14 amino acids. V was clipped by 4 bases and J by 5 bases, with 14 bases between them. Here the CDR3 reads CASSRGGSGETQYF. CDR3 DNA sequence: TGTGCCAGCAGCCGAGGGGGCAGCGGGGAGACCCAGTACTTC.

This sequence joins TRBV18 and TRBJ1-4; TRBD1 matches 11 bases. Germline V gene lookup returns CDR1 KGHSH and CDR2 LQKENI. The CDR3 extends over 16 amino acids. V was clipped by 2 bases and J by 8 bases; unmatched bases: 7. The CDR3 reads CASSPFGQGAGEKLFF. CDR3 nucleotides: TGTGCCAGCTCACCATTCGGACAGGGGGCGGGCGAAAAACTGTTTTTT.

The J gene is TRBJ2-3, the V gene TRBV29-1, with 13 bases identical to TRBD2. The V gene's germline CDR1 is SQVTM and CDR2 ANQGSEA. Unmatched junction bases numbered 9, after V lost 7 bases and J lost 5 bases. This CDR3 spans 15 amino acids. The CDR3 protein is CSGQGLAGLVDTQYF. The DNA of the CDR3 is TGCAGCGGTCAGGGACTAGCGGGGTTGGTAGATACGCAGTATTTT.

V gene TRBV5-1 combines with J gene TRBJ2-6; D is possibly TRBD1 (5 bases). This CDR3 region has 15 residues. Germline V CDR1 and CDR2: SGHRS, YFSETQ. The V end lost 3 bases, the J end lost 1 base, and 8 bases lay between the germline ends. CDR3 coding DNA: TGCGCCAGCAGCTCAGGGAAATCTGGGGCCAACGTCCTGACTTTC. This encodes CASSSGKSGANVLTF.

This clonotype was found a few times. CDR3 sequence reads: CASGLGGPTETQYF. In DNA form, the CDR3 reads TGTGCTAGTGGTTTGGGGGGGCCAACGGAGACCCAGTACTTC. The chain uses TRBV12-5 and TRBJ2-5; possibly TRBD1 for D (6 bases). Trimming removed 1 base at V and 5 bases at J, with 11 bases between. Germline V CDR1 and CDR2: LGHNT, FRNRAP. The CDR3 is made up of 14 amino acids.

V gene TRBV4-1 combines with J gene TRBJ2-5; D remains ambiguous. V shed 4 bases and J shed 9 bases, with 18 bases lying between them. The CDR3 loop spans 14 amino acids. Per the germline V gene, CDR1 is MGHRA and CDR2 is YSYEKL. The CDR3 reads CASSLEMSPVAQYF. As DNA, the CDR3 is TGCGCCAGCAGCCTTGAGATGTCGCCGGTGGCCCAGTACTTC.

The V and J genes are TRBV5-1 and TRBJ2-3; a possible D gene is TRBD1 (6 bases). CDR1 is SGHRS and CDR2 is YFSETQ in the germline V gene. This CDR3 region has 15 residues. V was shortened by 0 bases and J by 2 bases, with 10 bases between the two germline ends. The CDR3: CASSLDRVVTDTQYF. CDR3 nucleotides: TGCGCCAGCAGCTTGGACAGGGTAGTCACAGATACGCAGTATTTT.

This clonotype was found a few times. The rearrangement links TRBV4-3 to TRBJ2-7; D is perhaps TRBD2 (5 bases). V was cut by 0 bases and J by 1 base, with 10 bases left in between. This CDR3 is built from 15 residues. In germline, CDR1 is LGHNA, CDR2 YSLEER. CDR3 DNA: TGCGCCAGCAGCCAAGAGAGGGCGGGTTCCTACGAGCAGTACTTC. Translation: CASSQERAGSYEQYF.